A selection of T cell receptor beta chains follows, all from one sample in a study of blood T cell repertoires in COVID-19. Measured with immunoSEQ multiplex PCR; TCRdb has only the in-frame clones, and not every one. The repertoire has hundreds of thousands of clones, roughly 90% of them found once; the top ten carry under 3.5%. Sequenced: PBMCs or T cells enriched from blood (not recorded which). The receptors derive from a woman aged 45-59 years who had recovered from COVID-19. Both conserved end residues are part of each CDR3. The D gene is left open where the match is weak. The size entry is marked missing in some rows and otherwise reads once, few, many or a size class.

V gene	D gene	J gene	clone size	CDR3 length	CDR3 protein	CDR3 DNA
TRBV6-5	NA	TRBJ1-2	NA	13	CASSYRQGYGYTF	TGTGCCAGCAGTTACCGGCAGGGCTATGGCTACACCTTC
TRBV28	NA	TRBJ2-7	NA	15	CASSLRRGTPHEQYF	TGTGCCAGCAGTTTACGCAGGGGTACCCCTCACGAGCAGTACTTC
TRBV18	NA	TRBJ2-1	NA	13	CASQDEATGEQFF	TGTGCCAGCCAAGACGAGGCGACTGGTGAGCAGTTCTTC
TRBV5-4	NA	TRBJ1-1	NA	12	CASSLRGTEAFF	TGTGCCAGCAGCTTGCGGGGGACTGAAGCTTTCTTT
TRBV19	NA	TRBJ2-1	NA	13	CASSFSSYNEQFF	TGTGCCAGTTCCTTTTCTAGCTACAATGAGCAGTTCTTC
TRBV25-1	TRBD1	TRBJ1-1	once	14	CASSDGGGGTEAFF	TGTGCCAGCAGTGATGGAGGGGGCGGGACTGAAGCTTTCTTT
TRBV7-3	NA	TRBJ2-2	NA	14	CASSLAWNTGELFF	TGTGCCAGCAGCTTAGCGTGGAACACCGGGGAGCTGTTTTTT
TRBV28	TRBD2	TRBJ2-7	NA	15	CASSLAGGSSWEQYF	TGTGCCAGCAGTTTGGCGGGAGGTTCTTCTTGGGAGCAGTACTTC
TRBV30	NA	TRBJ1-5	NA	16	CAWSRGGALASQPQHF	TGTGCCTGGAGTAGGGGAGGGGCCCTAGCCAGTCAGCCCCAGCATTTT
TRBV4-2	TRBD1	TRBJ2-2	NA	16	CASRPRDRVNTGELFF	TGTGCCAGCAGACCTCGGGACAGGGTAAACACCGGGGAGCTGTTTTTT
TRBV19	NA	TRBJ1-1	NA	13	CASSPGGASEAFF	TGTGCCTCTTCACCGGGGGGAGCCTCAGAAGCTTTCTTT
TRBV28	TRBD2	TRBJ2-4	NA	15	CASSAGSTSQNIQYF	TGTGCCAGCAGCGCCGGGTCGACTAGCCAAAACATTCAGTACTTC
TRBV7-8	TRBD1	TRBJ1-6	NA	15	CASSSSGQENSPLHF	TGTGCCAGCAGCAGCTCGGGACAGGAGAATTCACCCCTCCACTTT
TRBV18	NA	TRBJ2-3	NA	14	CASSPFLRTDTQYF	TGTGCCAGCTCACCGTTTCTTAGAACAGATACGCAGTATTTT
TRBV6-5	TRBD1	TRBJ2-2	NA	15	CASSPGQRNTGELFF	TGTGCCAGCAGCCCGGGACAGAGGAACACCGGGGAGCTGTTTTTT
TRBV7-9	TRBD1	TRBJ2-2	NA	15	CASSWDRANTGELFF	TGTGCCAGCAGTTGGGACAGGGCCAACACCGGGGAGCTGTTTTTT
TRBV7-3	TRBD2	TRBJ2-2	NA	15	CASSRGLANTGELFF	TGTGCCAGCAGCCGGGGACTAGCGAACACCGGGGAGCTGTTTTTT
TRBV5-1	TRBD2	TRBJ2-1	NA	18	CASSSGLLAGNSYNEQFF	TGCGCCAGCAGCTCTGGCCTCCTAGCGGGCAACTCCTACAATGAGCAGTTCTTC
TRBV5-4	TRBD1	TRBJ1-2	NA	14	CASSEDRGQYGYTF	TGTGCCAGCAGCGAAGACAGGGGACAATATGGCTACACCTTC
TRBV28	NA	TRBJ1-2	NA	17	CASNLLFGGLANYGYTF	TGTGCCAGCAATTTACTCTTCGGGGGACTCGCTAACTATGGCTACACCTTC
TRBV28	NA	TRBJ1-1	NA	15	CASSYPDRLNTEAFF	TGTGCCAGCAGTTACCCCGACAGACTGAACACTGAAGCTTTCTTT
TRBV28	NA	TRBJ2-7	once	17	CASSFRVFGGQTYEQYF	TGTGCCAGTAGTTTTAGAGTTTTTGGCGGCCAAACCTACGAGCAGTACTTC
TRBV5-4	NA	TRBJ2-7	once	14	CASSPPGHVNEQYF	TGTGCCAGCAGTCCCCCGGGACACGTCAACGAGCAGTACTTC
TRBV19	NA	TRBJ1-1	NA	14	CASSLQGGFTEAFF	TGTGCCAGTAGTCTTCAGGGAGGGTTCACTGAAGCTTTCTTT
TRBV15	NA	TRBJ2-1	NA	13	CATSRELAREQFF	TGTGCCACCAGCAGAGAGTTAGCCCGTGAGCAGTTCTTC
TRBV19	TRBD1	TRBJ1-5	NA	15	CASSMRQGDNQPQHF	TGTGCCAGTAGTATGAGACAGGGGGACAATCAGCCCCAGCATTTT
TRBV5-1	TRBD1	TRBJ1-2	NA	13	CASSLFTGGGYTF	TGCGCCAGCAGCTTGTTTACAGGGGGCGGCTACACCTTC
TRBV7-2	TRBD1	TRBJ1-2	once	13	CASSSTGQSSATF	TGTGCCAGCAGCTCTACGGGACAGAGTTCTGCCACCTTC
TRBV15	TRBD1	TRBJ1-1	NA	14	CATSGDRGNTEAFF	TGTGCCACCAGCGGAGACAGGGGAAACACTGAAGCTTTCTTT
TRBV19	NA	TRBJ1-2	NA	16	CASSIVFDNRRYGYTF	TGTGCCAGTAGTATAGTTTTCGACAATCGGCGATATGGCTACACCTTC
TRBV28	NA	TRBJ2-4	NA	15	CASSPGSAAKNIQYF	TGTGCCAGCAGTCCGGGTTCGGCAGCAAAAAACATTCAGTACTTC
TRBV6-1	NA	TRBJ1-3	NA	17	CASSDTSTRNSGNTIYF	TGTGCCAGCAGTGACACCTCAACAAGAAACTCTGGAAACACCATATATTTT
TRBV5-6	TRBD1	TRBJ1-1	NA	15	CASSLVGTGAVEAFF	TGTGCCAGCAGCTTGGTGGGCACAGGGGCCGTTGAAGCTTTCTTT
TRBV7-9	TRBD1	TRBJ1-4	NA	16	CASSPPRGRMDEKLFF	TGTGCCAGCAGCCCACCCAGGGGGCGGATGGATGAAAAACTGTTTTTT
TRBV1	NA	TRBJ2-1	NA	15	CTSSQSRESYNEQFF	TGCACCAGCAGCCAATCTCGGGAGAGCTACAATGAGCAGTTCTTC
TRBV28	TRBD1	TRBJ2-7	once	15	CASSSPGTGRNEQYF	TGTGCCAGCAGCTCCCCCGGGACAGGGAGAAACGAGCAGTACTTC
TRBV9	TRBD1	TRBJ1-2	once	17	CASSPWFKGQGDYGYTF	TGTGCCAGCAGCCCGTGGTTTAAAGGACAGGGGGACTATGGCTACACCTTC
TRBV10-1	NA	TRBJ2-7	NA	15	CASSDYQGGVYEQYF	TGCGCCAGCAGTGATTACCAGGGGGGAGTCTACGAGCAGTACTTC
TRBV6-2/TRBV6-3	NA	TRBJ2-5	NA	14	CASSYSTWVETQYF	TGTGCCAGCAGTTACTCGACTTGGGTGGAGACCCAGTACTTC
TRBV5-1	NA	TRBJ1-2	few	14	CASSLDSKDYGYTF	TGCGCCAGCAGCTTGGACAGCAAGGACTATGGCTACACCTTC
TRBV28	NA	TRBJ1-5	NA	16	CASLRGGIGSNQPQHF	TGTGCCAGCCTTCGGGGAGGAATTGGTAGCAATCAGCCCCAGCATTTT
TRBV6-5	NA	TRBJ1-1	NA	13	CATATSIGTEAFF	TGTGCCACCGCAACGTCGATCGGGACTGAAGCTTTCTTT
TRBV28	NA	TRBJ1-5	NA	14	CASSLWRSNQPQHF	TGTGCCAGCAGTCTCTGGCGGAGCAATCAGCCCCAGCATTTT
TRBV15	NA	TRBJ1-5	NA	15	CATSRDAGGGQPQHF	TGTGCCACCAGCAGAGATGCGGGGGGAGGTCAGCCCCAGCATTTT
TRBV28	TRBD1	TRBJ1-3	NA	14	CASSTGTGGNTIYF	TGTGCCAGCAGTACAGGGACAGGGGGAAACACCATATATTTT
TRBV5-5	NA	TRBJ2-1	NA	13	CASSWTTGDEQFF	TGTGCCAGCAGCTGGACTACTGGCGATGAGCAGTTCTTC
TRBV10-3	TRBD2	TRBJ2-3	NA	16	CAISGTSGGVWDTQYF	TGTGCCATCAGCGGGACTAGCGGGGGGGTATGGGATACGCAGTATTTT
TRBV4-3	TRBD1	TRBJ1-4	NA	18	CASSQGTGGMWANEKLFF	TGCGCCAGCAGCCAAGGGACAGGGGGAATGTGGGCTAATGAAAAACTGTTTTTT
TRBV28	NA	TRBJ1-3	NA	14	CASSSPSTGNTIYF	TGTGCCAGCAGCTCTCCGAGTACTGGAAACACCATATATTTT
TRBV27	NA	TRBJ1-4	NA	12	CASRGGDEKLFF	TGTGCCAGCAGGGGGGGAGATGAAAAACTGTTTTTT
TRBV24-1	NA	TRBJ2-6	NA	13	CATRGSGANVLTF	TGTGCCACTCGGGGATCTGGGGCCAACGTCCTGACTTTC
TRBV5-6	TRBD1	TRBJ2-7	NA	15	CASSLGVTGVYEQYF	TGTGCCAGCAGCTTGGGGGTGACAGGGGTCTACGAGCAGTACTTC
TRBV4-2	NA	TRBJ1-1	NA	16	CASSQPAADGGTEAFF	TGTGCCAGCAGCCAACCGGCGGCAGACGGGGGCACTGAAGCTTTCTTT
TRBV6-1	TRBD1	TRBJ2-7	NA	15	CASSERWTGNYEQYF	TGTGCCAGCAGTGAACGTTGGACAGGGAACTACGAGCAGTACTTC
TRBV7-2	NA	TRBJ1-3	NA	14	CASSRGTSGNTIYF	TGTGCCAGCAGTAGAGGGACATCTGGAAACACCATATATTTT
TRBV5-5	TRBD1	TRBJ1-4	NA	14	CASWTGDVDEKLFF	TGTGCCAGCTGGACAGGGGATGTGGATGAAAAACTGTTTTTT
TRBV6-5	NA	TRBJ1-1	NA	15	CASSYSGRANTEAFF	TGTGCCAGCAGTTACTCCGGGAGGGCCAACACTGAAGCTTTCTTT
TRBV6-4	NA	TRBJ2-3	NA	16	CASSDSSEGGADTQYF	TGTGCCAGCAGTGACTCGAGTGAAGGGGGTGCAGATACGCAGTATTTT
TRBV2	NA	TRBJ2-1	NA	14	CASSPLARYNEQFF	TGTGCCAGCAGTCCGCTAGCTCGGTACAATGAGCAGTTCTTC
TRBV9	NA	TRBJ2-4	NA	14	CASSVGDSLNIQYF	TGTGCCAGCAGCGTAGGAGACAGCCTTAACATTCAGTACTTC